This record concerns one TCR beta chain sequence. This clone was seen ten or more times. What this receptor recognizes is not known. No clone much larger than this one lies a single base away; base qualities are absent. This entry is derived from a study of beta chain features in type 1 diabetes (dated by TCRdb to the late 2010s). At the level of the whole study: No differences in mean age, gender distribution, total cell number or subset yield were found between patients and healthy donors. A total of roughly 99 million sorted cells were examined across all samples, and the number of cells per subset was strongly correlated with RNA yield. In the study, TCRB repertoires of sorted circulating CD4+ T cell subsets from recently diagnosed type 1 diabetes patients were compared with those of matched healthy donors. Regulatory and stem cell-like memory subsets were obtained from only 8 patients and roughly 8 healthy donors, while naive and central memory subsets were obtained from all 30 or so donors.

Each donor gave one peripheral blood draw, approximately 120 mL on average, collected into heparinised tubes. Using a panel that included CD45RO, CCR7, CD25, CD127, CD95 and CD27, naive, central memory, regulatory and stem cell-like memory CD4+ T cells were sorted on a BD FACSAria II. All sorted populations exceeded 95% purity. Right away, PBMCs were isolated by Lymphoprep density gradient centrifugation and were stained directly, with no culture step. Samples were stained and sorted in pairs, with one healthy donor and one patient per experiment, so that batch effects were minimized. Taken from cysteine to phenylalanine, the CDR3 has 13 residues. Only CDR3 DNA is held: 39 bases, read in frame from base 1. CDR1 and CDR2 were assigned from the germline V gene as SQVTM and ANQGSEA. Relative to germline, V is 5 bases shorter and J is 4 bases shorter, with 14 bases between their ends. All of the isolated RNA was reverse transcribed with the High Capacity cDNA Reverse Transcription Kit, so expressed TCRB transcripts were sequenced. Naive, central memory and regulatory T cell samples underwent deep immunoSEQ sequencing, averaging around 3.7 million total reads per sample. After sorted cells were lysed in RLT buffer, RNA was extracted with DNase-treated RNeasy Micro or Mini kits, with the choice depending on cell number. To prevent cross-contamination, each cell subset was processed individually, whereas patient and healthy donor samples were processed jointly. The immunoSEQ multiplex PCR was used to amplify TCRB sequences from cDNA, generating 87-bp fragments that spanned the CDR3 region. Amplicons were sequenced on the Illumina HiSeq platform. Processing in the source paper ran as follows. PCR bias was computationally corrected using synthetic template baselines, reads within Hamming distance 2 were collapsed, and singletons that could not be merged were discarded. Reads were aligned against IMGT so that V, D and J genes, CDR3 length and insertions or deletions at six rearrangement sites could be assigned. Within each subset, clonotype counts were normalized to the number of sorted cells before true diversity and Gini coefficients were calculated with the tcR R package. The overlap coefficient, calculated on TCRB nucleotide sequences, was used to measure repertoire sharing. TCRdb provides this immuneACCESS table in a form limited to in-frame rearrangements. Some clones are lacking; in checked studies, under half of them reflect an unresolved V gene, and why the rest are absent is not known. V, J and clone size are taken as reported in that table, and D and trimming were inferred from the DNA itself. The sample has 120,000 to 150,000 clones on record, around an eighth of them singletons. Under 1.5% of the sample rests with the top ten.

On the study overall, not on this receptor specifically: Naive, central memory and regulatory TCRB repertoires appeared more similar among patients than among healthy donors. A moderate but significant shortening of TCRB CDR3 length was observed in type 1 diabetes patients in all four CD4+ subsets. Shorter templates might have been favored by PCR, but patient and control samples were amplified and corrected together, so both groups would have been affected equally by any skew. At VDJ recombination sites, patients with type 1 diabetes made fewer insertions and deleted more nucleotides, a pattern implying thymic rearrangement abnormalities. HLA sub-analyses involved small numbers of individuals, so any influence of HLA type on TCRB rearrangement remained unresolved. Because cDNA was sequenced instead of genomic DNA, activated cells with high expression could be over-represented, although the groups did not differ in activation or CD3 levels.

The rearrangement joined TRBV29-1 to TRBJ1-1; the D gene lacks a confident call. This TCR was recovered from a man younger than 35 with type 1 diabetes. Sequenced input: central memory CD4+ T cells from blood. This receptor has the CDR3 CSVHRPLSTEAFF. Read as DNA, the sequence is TGCAGCGTTCACCGACCGTTGAGCACTGAAGCTTTCTTT.